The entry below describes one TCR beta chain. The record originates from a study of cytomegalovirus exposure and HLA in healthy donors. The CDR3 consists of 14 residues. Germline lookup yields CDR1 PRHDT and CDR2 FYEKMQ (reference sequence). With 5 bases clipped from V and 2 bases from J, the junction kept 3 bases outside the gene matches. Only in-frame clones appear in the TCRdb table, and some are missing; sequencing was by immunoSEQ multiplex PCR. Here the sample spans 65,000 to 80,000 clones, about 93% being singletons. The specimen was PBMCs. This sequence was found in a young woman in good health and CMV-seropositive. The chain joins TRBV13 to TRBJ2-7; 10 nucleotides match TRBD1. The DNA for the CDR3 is TGTGCCAGCAGCCCCGGGACAGGGGCCTACGAGCAGTACTTC. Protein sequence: CASSPGTGAYEQYF.